This T cell receptor (beta chain) emerged from a study of CD8+ T cells in alopecia areata. As for treatment: oral pan-JAK inhibitor, 5-10 mg twice daily. Trimming removed 3 bases at V and 4 bases at J, with 11 bases between. Germline V gene sequence: CDR1 SGHDT, CDR2 YYEEEE. The CDR3 has 14 residues. Sequencing used cDNA as its template, made by extracting RNA and reverse transcribing it. Sequenced by immunoSEQ multiplex PCR; TCRdb stores in-frame clones only, minus some. Of about 190,000 clones in the sample, about three fifths are singletons; the top ten hold approximately 12%. The specimen was CD8+ T cells sorted from blood, collected at week 24, from a patient treated with tofacitinib. This TCR was recovered from a human donor with alopecia areata. V usage is TRBV5-6 and J usage is TRBJ1-5; D perhaps matches TRBD1 (5 bases). CDR3 protein: CASSWGRGNQPQHF. CDR3 nucleotides: TGTGCCAGCAGCTGGGGTCGGGGGAATCAGCCCCAGCATTTT. The full variable domain, rest sourced from reference TRBV5-6 and TRBJ1-5, is DAGVTQSPTHLIKTRGQQVTLRCSPKSGHDTVSWYQQALGQGPQFIFQYYEEEERQRGNFPDRFSGHQFPNYSSELNVNALLLGDSALYLCASSWGRGNQPQHFGDGTRLSIL.